This T cell receptor (beta chain) was captured by sequencing in a study of blood T cell repertoires in COVID-19. Study-wide background: Sample material is recorded as cDNA or gDNA derived from T cells, B-cell-depleted T cells, or PBMCs.

Authors' methods: It was from reference gene primer amplification that nucleated cell counts were estimated. The protocol was immunoSEQ multiplex PCR, while the TCRdb copy is restricted to in-frame clones and leaves out a portion. V and J calls and clone size come straight from that table; D and trimming were deduced from the DNA. The repertoire holds about 160,000 clones, over 80% seen once, with 4.8% in the top ten. This CDR3 spans 11 amino acids. The germline gives CDR1 SGHVS, CDR2 FNYEAQ. Between the trimmed V and J ends, which lost 2 bases and 7 bases, there was a span of 5 bases. This TCR was sampled from a man aged 30 to 45 with COVID-19, enrolled during active disease. The source material was peripheral blood. This chain uses TRBV7-6 with TRBJ1-2; D gene uncertain. The CDR3 DNA is TGTGCCAGCAGCTTAAATCGTGGCTACACCTTC. Its protein is CASSLNRGYTF.